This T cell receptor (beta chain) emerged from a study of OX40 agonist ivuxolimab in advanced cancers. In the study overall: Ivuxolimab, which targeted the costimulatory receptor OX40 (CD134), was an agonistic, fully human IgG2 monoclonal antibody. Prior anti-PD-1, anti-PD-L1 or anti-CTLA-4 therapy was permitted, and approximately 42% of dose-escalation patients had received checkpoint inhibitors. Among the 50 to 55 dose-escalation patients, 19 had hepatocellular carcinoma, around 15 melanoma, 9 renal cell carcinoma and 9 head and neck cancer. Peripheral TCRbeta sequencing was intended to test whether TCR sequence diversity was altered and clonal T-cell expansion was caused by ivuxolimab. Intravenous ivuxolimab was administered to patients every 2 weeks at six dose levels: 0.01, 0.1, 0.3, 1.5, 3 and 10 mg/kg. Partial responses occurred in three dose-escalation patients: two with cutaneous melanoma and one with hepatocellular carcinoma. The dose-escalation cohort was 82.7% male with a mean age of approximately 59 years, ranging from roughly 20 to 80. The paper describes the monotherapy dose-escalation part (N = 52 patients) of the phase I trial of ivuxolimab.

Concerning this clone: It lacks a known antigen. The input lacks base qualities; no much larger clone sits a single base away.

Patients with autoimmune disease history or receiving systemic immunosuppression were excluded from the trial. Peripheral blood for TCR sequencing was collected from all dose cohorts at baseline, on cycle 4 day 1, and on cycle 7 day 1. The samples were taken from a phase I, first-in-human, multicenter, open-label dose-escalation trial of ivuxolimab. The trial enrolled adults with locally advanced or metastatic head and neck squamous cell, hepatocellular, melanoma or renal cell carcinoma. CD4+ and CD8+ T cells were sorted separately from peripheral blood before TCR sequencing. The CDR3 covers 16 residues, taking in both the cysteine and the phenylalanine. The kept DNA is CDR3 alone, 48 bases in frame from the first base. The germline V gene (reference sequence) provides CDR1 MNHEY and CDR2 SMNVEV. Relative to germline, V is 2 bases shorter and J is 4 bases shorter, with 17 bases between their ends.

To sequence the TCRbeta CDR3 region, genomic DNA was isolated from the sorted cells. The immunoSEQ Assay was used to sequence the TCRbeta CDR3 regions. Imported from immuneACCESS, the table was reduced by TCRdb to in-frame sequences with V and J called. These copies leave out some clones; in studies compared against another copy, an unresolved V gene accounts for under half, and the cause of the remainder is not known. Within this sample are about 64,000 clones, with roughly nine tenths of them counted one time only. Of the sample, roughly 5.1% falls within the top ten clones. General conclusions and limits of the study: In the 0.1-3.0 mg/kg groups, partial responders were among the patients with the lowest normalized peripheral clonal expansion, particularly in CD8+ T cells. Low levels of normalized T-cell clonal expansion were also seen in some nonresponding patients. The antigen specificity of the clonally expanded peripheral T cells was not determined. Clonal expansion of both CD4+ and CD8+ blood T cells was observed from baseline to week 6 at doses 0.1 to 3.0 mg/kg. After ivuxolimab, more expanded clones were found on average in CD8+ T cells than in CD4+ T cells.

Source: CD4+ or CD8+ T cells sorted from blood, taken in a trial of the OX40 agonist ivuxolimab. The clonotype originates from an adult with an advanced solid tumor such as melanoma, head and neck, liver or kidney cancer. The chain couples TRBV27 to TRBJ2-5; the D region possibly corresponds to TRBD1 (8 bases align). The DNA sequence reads TGTGCCAGCAGTTTAAACCCAGGGGGCGGGGGAGAGACCCAGTACTTC. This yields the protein CASSLNPGGGGETQYF.